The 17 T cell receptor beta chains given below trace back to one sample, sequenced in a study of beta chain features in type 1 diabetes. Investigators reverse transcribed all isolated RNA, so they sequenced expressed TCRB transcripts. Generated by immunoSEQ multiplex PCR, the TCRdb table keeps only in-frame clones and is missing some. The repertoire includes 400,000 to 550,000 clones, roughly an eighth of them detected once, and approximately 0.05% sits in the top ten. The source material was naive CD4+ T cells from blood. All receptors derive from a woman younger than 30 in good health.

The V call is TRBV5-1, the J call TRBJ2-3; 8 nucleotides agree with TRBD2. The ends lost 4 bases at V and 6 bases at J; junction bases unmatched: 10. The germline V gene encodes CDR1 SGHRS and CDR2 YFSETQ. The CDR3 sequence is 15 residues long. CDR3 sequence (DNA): TGCGCCAGCAGCACAACAGGGTCGGGAGGGGATACGCAGTATTTT. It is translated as CASSTTGSGGDTQYF.

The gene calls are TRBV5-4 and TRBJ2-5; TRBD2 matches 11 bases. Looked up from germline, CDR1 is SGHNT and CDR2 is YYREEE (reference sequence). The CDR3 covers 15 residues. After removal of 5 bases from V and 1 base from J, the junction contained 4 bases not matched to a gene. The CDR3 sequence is CASRYTSGGQETQYF. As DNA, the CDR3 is TGTGCCAGCAGATACACTAGCGGGGGCCAAGAGACCCAGTACTTC.

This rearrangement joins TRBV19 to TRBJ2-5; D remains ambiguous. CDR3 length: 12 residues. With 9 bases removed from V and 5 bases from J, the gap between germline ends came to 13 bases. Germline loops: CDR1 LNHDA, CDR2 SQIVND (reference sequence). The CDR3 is CASRGQGETQYF. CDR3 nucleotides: TGTGCCAGCCGAGGCCAAGGGGAGACCCAGTACTTC.

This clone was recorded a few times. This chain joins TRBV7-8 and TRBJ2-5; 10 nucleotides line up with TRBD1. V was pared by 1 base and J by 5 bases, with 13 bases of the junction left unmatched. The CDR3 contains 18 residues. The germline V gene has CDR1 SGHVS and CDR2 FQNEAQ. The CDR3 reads CASSLVILGQGSRETQYF. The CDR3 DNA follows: TGTGCCAGCAGCTTAGTCATTCTGGGACAGGGGAGCCGGGAGACCCAGTACTTC.

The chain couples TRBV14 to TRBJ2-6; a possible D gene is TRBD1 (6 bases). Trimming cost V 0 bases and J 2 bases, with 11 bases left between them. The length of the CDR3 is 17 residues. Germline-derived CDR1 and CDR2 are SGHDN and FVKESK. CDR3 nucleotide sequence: TGTGCCAGCAGCCAAGATAGGGGGTTTACTGGGGCCAACGTCCTGACTTTC. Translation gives CASSQDRGFTGANVLTF.

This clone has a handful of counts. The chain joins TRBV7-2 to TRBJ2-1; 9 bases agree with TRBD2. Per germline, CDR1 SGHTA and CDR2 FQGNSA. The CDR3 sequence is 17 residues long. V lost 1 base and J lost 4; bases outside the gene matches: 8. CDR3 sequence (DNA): TGTGCCAGCAGCTTAGGTTATCTAGCGGGAATATACAATGAGCAGTTCTTC. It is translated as CASSLGYLAGIYNEQFF. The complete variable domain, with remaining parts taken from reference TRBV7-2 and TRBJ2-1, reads GAGVSQSPSNKVTEKGKDVELRCDPISGHTALYWYRQSLGQGLEFLIYFQGNSAPDKSGLPSDRFSAERTGGSVSTLTIQRTQQEDSAVYLCASSLGYLAGIYNEQFFGPGTRLTVL.

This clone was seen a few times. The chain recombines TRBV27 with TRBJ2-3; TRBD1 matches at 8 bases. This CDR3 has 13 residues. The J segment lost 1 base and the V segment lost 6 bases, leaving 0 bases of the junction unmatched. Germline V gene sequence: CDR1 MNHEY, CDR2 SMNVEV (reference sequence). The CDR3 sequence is CASRQGGTDTQYF. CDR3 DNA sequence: TGTGCCAGCAGACAGGGGGGCACAGATACGCAGTATTTT.

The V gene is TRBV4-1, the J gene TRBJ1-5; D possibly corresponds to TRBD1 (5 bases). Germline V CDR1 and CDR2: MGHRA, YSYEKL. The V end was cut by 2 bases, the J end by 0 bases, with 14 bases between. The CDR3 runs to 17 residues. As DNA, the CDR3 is TGCGCCAGCAGCCAAACCCGACAGAAAAATAGCAATCAGCCCCAGCATTTT. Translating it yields CASSQTRQKNSNQPQHF.

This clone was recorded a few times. The CDR3 region is CSVAGEFSTDTQYF. As DNA, the CDR3 is TGCAGCGTTGCCGGGGAATTTAGCACAGATACGCAGTATTTT. This chain uses TRBV29-1 with TRBJ2-3; D may be TRBD2 (5 bases). Germline V gene data show CDR1 as SQVTM and CDR2 as ANQGSEA. With 4 bases removed from V and 0 bases from J, the gap between germline ends came to 11 bases. The CDR3 has 14 residues.

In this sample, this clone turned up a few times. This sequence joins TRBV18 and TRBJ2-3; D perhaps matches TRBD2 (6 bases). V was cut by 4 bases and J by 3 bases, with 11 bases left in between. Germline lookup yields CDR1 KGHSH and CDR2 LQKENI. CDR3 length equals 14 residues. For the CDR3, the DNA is TGTGCCAGCTCACTGGGACTCTTTACAGATACGCAGTATTTT. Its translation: CASSLGLFTDTQYF.

The CDR3: CASSSGHSYEQYV. The CDR3 bases are TGTGCCAGCTCATCAGGACACTCCTACGAGCAGTACGTC. The V call is TRBV18, the J call TRBJ2-7; maybe TRBD1 (5 bases). This CDR3 has 13 amino acids. Trimming cost V 5 bases and J 0 bases, with 8 bases left between them. Germline V gene data show CDR1 as KGHSH and CDR2 as LQKENI.

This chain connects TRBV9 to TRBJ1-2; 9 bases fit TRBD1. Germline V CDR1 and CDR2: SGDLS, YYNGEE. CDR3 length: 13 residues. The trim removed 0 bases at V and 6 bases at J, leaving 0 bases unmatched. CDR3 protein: CASSVGDRDGYTF. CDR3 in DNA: TGTGCCAGCAGCGTAGGGGACAGGGATGGCTACACCTTC.

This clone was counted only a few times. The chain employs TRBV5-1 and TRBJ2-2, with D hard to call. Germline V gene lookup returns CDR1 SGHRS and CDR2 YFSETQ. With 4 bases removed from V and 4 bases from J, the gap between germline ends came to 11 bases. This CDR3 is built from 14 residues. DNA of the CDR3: TGCGCCAGCAGCCCCGGTCTATCCACCGGGGAGCTGTTTTTT. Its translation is CASSPGLSTGELFF.

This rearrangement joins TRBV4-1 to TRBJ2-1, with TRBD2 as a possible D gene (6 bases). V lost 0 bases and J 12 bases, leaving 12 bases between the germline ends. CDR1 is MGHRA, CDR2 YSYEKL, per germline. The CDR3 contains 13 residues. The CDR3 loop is CASSQDQGLVQFF. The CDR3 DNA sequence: TGCGCCAGCAGCCAAGACCAGGGACTTGTGCAGTTCTTC.

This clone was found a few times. The CDR3 coding sequence is TGTGCCAGCAGCTTAGGGATACAGGCGAGAGTAGCCAAAAACATTCAGTACTTC. Its protein product is CASSLGIQARVAKNIQYF. This chain uses TRBV7-8 with TRBJ2-4, with D possibly being TRBD1 (5 bases). The germline V and J ends were trimmed by 1 base and 0 bases, with 16 bases remaining between them. The CDR3 sequence is 18 residues long. Germline CDR1 reads SGHVS; CDR2 reads FQNEAQ.

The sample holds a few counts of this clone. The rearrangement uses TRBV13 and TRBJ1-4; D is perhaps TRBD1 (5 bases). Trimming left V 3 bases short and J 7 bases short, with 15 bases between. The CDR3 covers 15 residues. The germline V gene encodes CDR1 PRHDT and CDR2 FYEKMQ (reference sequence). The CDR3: CASSFGREMGEKLFF. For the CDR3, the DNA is TGTGCCAGCAGCTTTGGCAGGGAGATGGGTGAAAAACTGTTTTTT.

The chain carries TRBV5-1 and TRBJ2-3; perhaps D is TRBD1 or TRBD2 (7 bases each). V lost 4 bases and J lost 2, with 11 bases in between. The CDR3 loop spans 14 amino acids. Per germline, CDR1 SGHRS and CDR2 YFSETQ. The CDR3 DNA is TGCGCCAGCAGCGACAGGGACTACACAGATACGCAGTATTTT. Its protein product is CASSDRDYTDTQYF.